This passage covers 5 T cell receptor beta chains from one sample sequenced in a study of T cell repertoires in cytomegalovirus infection. Their antigens are not known. From the reads, TCRdb called clonotypes with MiXCR, one entry per CDR3 protein. The table has hundreds of thousands of distinct CDR3 sequences, approximately 32% seen once. The input for sequencing was cultured CD8+ T cells from PBMCs, taken from culture after CMV antigen stimulation. The receptors come from a human donor in good health (CMV status not recorded). Some clones in this sample may be carry-over from other donors' samples.

This clonotype came up a few times. J is TRBJ1-1 and V is TRBV12-3 or TRBV12-4; 8 bases are shared with TRBD1. The CDR3 spans 13 residues. The V and J ends lost 3 bases and 9 bases, in that order; junction bases with no gene match: 6. The CDR3 sequence: CASSFGWDRQAFF. The CDR3 DNA reads TGTGCCAGCAGTTTCGGCTGGGACAGGCAAGCTTTCTTT.

Many counts were recorded for this clonotype. CDR3 region: CASGQGVSYEQYV. The CDR3 region has the DNA TGTGCCAGCGGACAGGGGGTTTCTTACGAGCAGTACGTC. This chain connects TRBV2 to TRBJ2-7, with 10 bases fitting TRBD1. The CDR3 sequence is 13 residues long. The trim removed 8 bases at V and 4 bases at J, leaving 5 bases unmatched. Germline CDR1 SNHLY, CDR2 FYNNEI.

V gene TRBV9 combines with J gene TRBJ2-1; TRBD2 aligns across 10 bases. Trimming took 4 bases from V and 7 from J; bases not matched to a gene: 11. The CDR3 spans 16 residues. Germline lookup yields CDR1 SGDLS and CDR2 YYNGEE. The CDR3, as DNA: TGTGCCAGCAGCAAAAGGACTAGCGGCCCCTTGAATGAGCAGTTCTTC. Translated, it gives CASSKRTSGPLNEQFF.

This clonotype was detected many times. The chain uses TRBV7-6 and TRBJ2-1, with TRBD1 identical over 8 bases. CDR3 length: 16 residues. The J segment lost 6 bases and the V segment lost 6 bases, leaving 13 bases of the junction unmatched. Per the germline V gene, CDR1 is SGHVS and CDR2 is FNYEAQ. The CDR3 spells CASRHPGQGLFNEQFF. For the CDR3, the DNA is TGTGCCAGCAGACACCCCGGACAGGGTTTATTCAATGAGCAGTTCTTC. Full variable domain (outside the CDR3, taken from reference TRBV7-6 and TRBJ2-1): GAGVSQSPRYKVTKRGQDVALRCDPISGHVSLYWYRQALGQGPEFLTYFNYEAQQDKSGLPNDRFSAERPEGSISTLTIQRTEQRDSAMYRCASRHPGQGLFNEQFFGPGTRLTVL.

J is TRBJ1-5 and V is TRBV7-6; 8 nucleotides align to TRBD1. Germline values: CDR1 SGHVS, CDR2 FNYEAQ. The ends lost 8 bases at V and 2 bases at J; junction bases unmatched: 23. This CDR3 has 20 amino acids. The CDR3 protein is CASAPASGTGVANGNQPQHF. In DNA form, the CDR3 reads TGTGCCAGCGCTCCCGCATCCGGGACAGGCGTGGCTAATGGCAATCAGCCCCAGCATTTT.